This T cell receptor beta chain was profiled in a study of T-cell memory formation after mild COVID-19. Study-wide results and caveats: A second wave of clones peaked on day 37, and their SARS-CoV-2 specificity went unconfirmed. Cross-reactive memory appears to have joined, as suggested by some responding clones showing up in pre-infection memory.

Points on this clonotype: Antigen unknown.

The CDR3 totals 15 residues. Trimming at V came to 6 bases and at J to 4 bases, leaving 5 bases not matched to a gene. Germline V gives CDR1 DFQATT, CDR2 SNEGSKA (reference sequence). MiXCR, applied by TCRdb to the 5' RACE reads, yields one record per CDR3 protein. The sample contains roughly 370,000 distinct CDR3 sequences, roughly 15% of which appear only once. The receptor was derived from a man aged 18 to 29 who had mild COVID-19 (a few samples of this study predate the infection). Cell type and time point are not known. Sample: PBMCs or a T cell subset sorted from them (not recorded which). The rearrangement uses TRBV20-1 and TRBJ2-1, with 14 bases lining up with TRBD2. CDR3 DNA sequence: TGCAGTGCAGGGACTAGCGGGGGCGATTACAATGAGCAGTTCTTC. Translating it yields CSAGTSGGDYNEQFF.